Each of the 21 T cell receptor beta chains below was sequenced from the same sample in a study of long-term antiretroviral therapy in people with HIV. Researchers ran immunoSEQ v3.0 at survey level. TCRdb keeps only in-frame clones here, not all; method: immunoSEQ multiplex PCR. The table includes more than 15,000 clones, just under 80% detected once. The sequenced sample was unsorted PBMCs, obtained at the start of antiretroviral therapy, before treatment. The receptors were sampled from a middle-aged woman with HIV.

The chain joins TRBV6-5 to TRBJ1-2; D is unresolved. The CDR3 runs to 14 residues. Germline CDR1 is MNHEY and CDR2 is SVGAGI. The ends were cut back, 7 bases at V and 6 bases at J, with 18 bases in the middle. CDR3 residues: CASIPRARLDGYTF. The CDR3 DNA reads as TGTGCCAGCATCCCCCGGGCCAGGTTGGATGGCTACACCTTC.

J is TRBJ2-7 and V is TRBV6-1, with D possibly called TRBD1 or TRBD2 (5 bases each). Germline CDR1 is MNHNS and CDR2 is SASEGT. The V and J ends lost 6 bases and 6 bases respectively, with 12 bases between them. This CDR3 has 12 residues. The chain's CDR3 is CASRDGAGEQYF. In nucleotides, the CDR3 is TGTGCCAGCAGGGACGGGGCCGGCGAGCAGTACTTC.

The J gene is TRBJ2-5, the V gene TRBV29-1; a possible D gene is TRBD2 (5 bases). The CDR3 has 13 residues. Germline V gene sequence: CDR1 SQVTM, CDR2 ANQGSEA. V lost 4 bases to trimming and J lost 2 bases, with 11 bases between them. CDR3 residues: CSVVPSGQETQYF. CDR3 nucleotide sequence: TGCAGCGTTGTCCCCTCGGGGCAAGAGACCCAGTACTTC.

The J gene is TRBJ2-1, the V gene TRBV10-3; D is possibly TRBD1 (6 bases). From germline, CDR1 is ENHRY and CDR2 SYGVKD. CDR3 length: 15 amino acids. The V end lost 2 bases, the J end lost 9 bases, and 17 bases lay between the germline ends. CDR3 residues: CAISEAPQGSLEQFF. The DNA of the CDR3 is TGTGCCATCAGTGAGGCTCCACAGGGCTCCCTTGAGCAGTTCTTC.

This clone showed up just a few times. This chain joins TRBV19 and TRBJ1-6; D is ambiguous. Trimming left V 5 bases short and J 0 bases short, with 17 bases between. This CDR3 spans 18 amino acids. Germline V gene data show CDR1 as LNHDA and CDR2 as SQIVND (reference sequence). CDR3 region: CASSSPPATSSYNSPLHF. The CDR3 bases are TGTGCCAGTAGTTCGCCCCCGGCAACAAGCTCCTATAATTCACCCCTCCACTTT.

This clone was picked up a small number of times. V usage is TRBV27 and J usage is TRBJ1-2; D uncertain. V was cut by 0 bases and J by 5 bases, with 10 bases left in between. Looked up from germline, CDR1 is MNHEY and CDR2 is SMNVEV (reference sequence). The CDR3 loop spans 14 amino acids. For the CDR3, the DNA is TGTGCCAGCAGTTTATCGGCCAGCCGTTATGGCTACACCTTC. This gives the protein CASSLSASRYGYTF.

The rearrangement links TRBV27 to TRBJ2-1; 13 positions match TRBD2. CDR3 length: 15 amino acids. The germline V gene has CDR1 MNHEY and CDR2 SMNVEV (reference sequence). The J segment lost 10 bases and the V segment lost 3 bases, leaving 6 bases of the junction unmatched. The CDR3 reads CASSFELAGGPEQFF. The CDR3 DNA sequence: TGTGCCAGCAGTTTTGAACTAGCGGGGGGGCCGGAGCAGTTCTTC.

The chain joins TRBV7-3 to TRBJ2-3; TRBD2 might be the D (6 bases). Trimming removed 3 bases at V and 4 bases at J, with 11 bases between. CDR3 length equals 14 residues. Germline V gives CDR1 SGHTA, CDR2 FQGTGA. The CDR3 DNA reads TGTGCCAGCAGCTTGGGGGGAGTATCAGATACGCAGTATTTT. Its protein product is CASSLGGVSDTQYF. The whole variable domain, remainder taken from reference TRBV7-3 and TRBJ2-3, is GAGVSQTPSNKVTEKGKYVELRCDPISGHTALYWYRQSLGQGPEFLIYFQGTGAADDSGLPNDRFFAVRPEGSVSTLKIQRTERGDSAVYLCASSLGGVSDTQYFGPGTRLTVL.

This clone was seen a few times. This chain links TRBV5-1 with TRBJ2-1; D unresolved. Germline CDR1 SGHRS, CDR2 YFSETQ. The CDR3 is made up of 11 amino acids. Between the trimmed V and J ends, which lost 2 bases and 9 bases, there was a span of 6 bases. The CDR3 loop is CASSFSIEQFF. The CDR3 nucleotides are TGCGCCAGCAGCTTCTCGATTGAGCAGTTCTTC.

J is TRBJ2-6 and V is TRBV9; tentative D call: TRBD2 (6 bases). The CDR3 has 17 residues. Per germline, CDR1 SGDLS and CDR2 YYNGEE. Trimming took 0 bases from V and 1 from J, leaving 11 bases between them. The CDR3 region is CASSVATAGSGANVLTF. The DNA of the CDR3 is TGTGCCAGCAGCGTAGCTACGGCGGGGTCTGGGGCCAACGTCCTGACTTTC.

The chain combines TRBV7-2 with TRBJ1-1; D gene uncertain. The length of the CDR3 is 14 residues. The germline V gene has CDR1 SGHTA and CDR2 FQGNSA. The ends were cut back, 5 bases at V and 4 bases at J, with 14 bases in the middle. CDR3 residues: CASSPLGTGTEAFF. The CDR3 DNA follows: TGTGCCAGCAGCCCTCTAGGAACGGGCACTGAAGCTTTCTTT.

The chain uses TRBV5-1 and TRBJ1-1; possible D gene TRBD1, 5 bases. V lost 6 bases, J lost 2 bases, and 17 bases lay in between. Looked up from germline, CDR1 is SGHRS and CDR2 is YFSETQ. The CDR3 sequence is 15 residues long. The CDR3 bases are TGCGCCAGCACCCGAAGGCAGGGCCATAACACTGAAGCTTTCTTT. Translated: CASTRRQGHNTEAFF.

The chain uses TRBV7-9 and TRBJ2-7; 7 bases line up with TRBD2. The CDR3 is 11 amino acids. Germline CDR1 and CDR2: SEHNR and FQNEAQ (reference sequence). V shed 10 bases and J 4 bases; nucleotides not matched to a gene: 4. The CDR3 region has the DNA TGTGCCACCACGGGGGGTTACGAGCAGTACTTC. Encoded protein: CATTGGYEQYF.

V and J are TRBV11-1 and TRBJ2-2; no reliable D call. V lost 5 bases and J 1 base, leaving 14 bases between the germline ends. There are 16 residues in the CDR3. Germline CDR1 SGHAT, CDR2 FQDESV (reference sequence). CDR3 DNA: TGTGCCAGCAGCCCCCGACCGAAACTGAACACCGGGGAGCTGTTTTTT. It is translated as CASSPRPKLNTGELFF.

The rearrangement joins TRBV30 to TRBJ2-3; 8 bases are a match to TRBD2. J lost 14 bases, V lost 4 bases, and 14 bases had no gene match. Looked up from germline, CDR1 is GTSNPN and CDR2 is SVGIG (reference sequence). The CDR3 contains 13 residues. Here the CDR3 DNA reads TGTGCCTGGACCCCCCTCGGCGGGGGGTCCAGGTATTTT. Translation: CAWTPLGGGSRYF.

This clone was seen a single time. The chain couples TRBV4-1 to TRBJ2-3; D is ambiguous. The CDR3 has 16 residues. V dropped 2 bases and J dropped 2 bases, with 14 bases sitting between them. Germline-derived CDR1 and CDR2 are MGHRA and YSYEKL. DNA of the CDR3: TGCGCCAGCAGCCAATTACTCGTGGGGTCCACAGATACGCAGTATTTT. Its translation: CASSQLLVGSTDTQYF.

The J gene is TRBJ1-3, the V gene TRBV18; D not certain. CDR1 KGHSH and CDR2 LQKENI come from the germline V gene. With 5 bases removed from V and 2 bases from J, the gap between germline ends came to 13 bases. The CDR3 loop spans 15 amino acids. CDR3 in amino acids: CASSSVGQAGNTIYF. The CDR3 region has the DNA TGTGCCAGCTCAAGCGTGGGCCAAGCTGGAAACACCATATATTTT.

This clone was detected a few times. The chain links TRBV7-2 to TRBJ2-7; D is unclear. With 5 bases removed from V and 2 bases from J, the gap between germline ends came to 13 bases. The length of the CDR3 is 14 residues. The V gene's germline CDR1 is SGHTA and CDR2 FQGNSA. The CDR3 DNA reads as TGTGCCAGCAGCCATGAGTGGGCAACCTACGAGCAGTACTTC. This codes for CASSHEWATYEQYF.

J is TRBJ2-7 and V is TRBV28; 12 positions match TRBD1. The CDR3 totals 13 residues. Unmatched junction bases numbered 7, after V lost 10 bases and J lost 6 bases. CDR1 and CDR2 from the germline V gene are MDHEN and SYDVKM. This chain's CDR3 is CAIRGQGAGEQYF. The DNA of the CDR3 is TGTGCCATCCGGGGACAGGGGGCAGGCGAGCAGTACTTC.

This clone rates as medium-sized. This chain joins TRBV4-3 and TRBJ2-2; 9 nucleotides align to TRBD2. The CDR3 loop spans 17 amino acids. In germline, CDR1 is LGHNA, CDR2 YSLEER. V lost 4 bases and J lost 6; bases outside the gene matches: 12. The CDR3: CASSRAGLAFHSGELFF. CDR3 in DNA: TGCGCCAGCAGCCGTGCGGGACTAGCCTTCCATTCCGGGGAGCTGTTTTTT.

The chain carries TRBV28 and TRBJ1-5; the match to TRBD1 covers 10 bases. Germline V gene lookup returns CDR1 MDHEN and CDR2 SYDVKM. Trimming took 6 bases from V and 7 from J; bases not matched to a gene: 18. The CDR3 runs to 18 residues. The CDR3: CASSPGVPTGGVGQPQHF. CDR3 bases: TGTGCCAGCAGCCCCGGGGTCCCGACAGGGGGCGTAGGGCAGCCCCAGCATTTT.